This TCR beta chain was sequenced for a study of shared clonotypes between healthy human individuals. CDR1 is SGHNT and CDR2 is YYREEE in the germline V gene (reference sequence). This CDR3 region has 16 residues. V dropped 5 bases and J dropped 8; count of bases not matched to a gene: 10. It was about 210 ng DNA, 25,000 to 35,000 T cell genomes, that sorted-subset replicate PCRs used. Data came from immunoSEQ multiplex PCR; TCRdb stores just in-frame clones and leaves some out. This sample has approximately 340,000 clones; about 73% occur once, and the top ten carry under 11%. The split of CD4+ cells yielded CD45RA+ naive and CD45RA-negative memory subsets.

What was sequenced was memory CD4+ T cells sorted from blood. This sample's subset: CD45RA-negative fraction. The chain has TRBV5-4 and TRBJ2-3; 14 nucleotides align to TRBD2. The TCR was taken from a man aged 30 to 45 in good health. CDR3 in DNA: TGTGCCAGCAGTCTCCCGGGACTAGCGGGAGTCGGTACGCAGTATTTT. This translates into CASSLPGLAGVGTQYF.